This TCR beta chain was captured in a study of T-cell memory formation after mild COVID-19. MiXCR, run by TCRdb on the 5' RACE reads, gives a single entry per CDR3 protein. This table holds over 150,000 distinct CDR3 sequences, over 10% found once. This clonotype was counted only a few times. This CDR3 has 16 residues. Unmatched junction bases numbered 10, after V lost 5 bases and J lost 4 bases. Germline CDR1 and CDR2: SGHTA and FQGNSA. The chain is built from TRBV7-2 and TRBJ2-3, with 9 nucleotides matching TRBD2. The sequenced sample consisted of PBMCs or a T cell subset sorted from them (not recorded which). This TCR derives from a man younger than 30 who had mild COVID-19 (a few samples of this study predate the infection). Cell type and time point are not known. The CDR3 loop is CASSPRPGLASDTQYF. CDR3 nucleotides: TGTGCCAGCAGCCCCCGACCGGGACTAGCTTCAGATACGCAGTATTTT.